What follows are 16 T cell receptor beta chains derived from one specimen sequenced in a study of tumor and adjacent non-tumor tissue in lung cancer listed by TCRdb under 2018. The protocol used for the library was multiplex PCR. Sequenced using an Illumina HiSeq 2500. TCRbeta libraries were built by three rounds of nested PCR using primers (Table S4), following protocols modified from ARM-PCR. TCRdb trimmed the raw reads at Q25, called clones with MiXCR and kept productive beta chains. CDR3 protein duplicates are merged, each entry listing the most common genes and DNA. The sample table holds over 60,000 distinct CDR3 sequences, of which 80% to 85% were seen once. The leading ten clones occupy more than 10% of the sample. RNA was isolated from bulk unsorted tissue, and RNA quality was assessed with a NanoDrop ND-1000 and an Agilent 2100. The sample was lung tumor tissue. These receptors came from a woman aged 50 to 60 with non-small cell lung cancer.

Turning to this clonotype: As the CDR3 is not closed by the conserved phenylalanine or tryptophan, this likely results from a read error. This chain uses TRBV20-1 with TRBJ2-7; 7 nucleotides align to TRBD2. This CDR3 is built from 15 residues. Looked up from germline, CDR1 is DFQATT and CDR2 is SNEGSKA (reference sequence). Here the CDR3 reads CSVRDTGGGSYEQYL. DNA of the CDR3: TGCAGTGTTAGAGATACAGGCGGGGGTTCCTACGAGCAGTACCTC.

The chain links TRBV2 to TRBJ1-5; D is possibly TRBD1 (5 bases). V gave up 10 bases and J gave up 6 bases, with 19 bases separating them. CDR3 length: 14 amino acids. Germline CDR1 reads SNHLY; CDR2 reads FYNNEI. The CDR3 loop reads CAIKDGGVSQPQHF. The CDR3 nucleotides read TGTGCCATCAAGGACGGGGGGGTGAGTCAGCCCCAGCATTTT.

Regarding this clonotype: At one of its ends the junction is not consistent with the germline gene, which may arise from a read error. The chain couples TRBV19 to TRBJ1-2; perhaps TRBD1 as D (5 bases). This CDR3 contains 15 residues. Germline assignment: CDR1 LNHDA and CDR2 SQIVND (reference sequence). The CDR3 nucleotides read TGTGTCAGTATCACCGGCGGAGGGGAATACTATGGCTACACCTTC. Translation gives CVSITGGGEYYGYTF.

The chain links TRBV28 to TRBJ2-7; 12 positions agree with TRBD2. Losses at the gene ends were 6 bases for V and 4 bases for J; bases not matched to a gene: 7. The CDR3 sequence is 15 residues long. Germline values: CDR1 MDHEN, CDR2 SYDVKM. CDR3 residues: CASRLLLAGGYEQYF. DNA for the CDR3: TGTGCCAGCAGATTACTACTAGCGGGAGGATACGAGCAGTACTTC.

As concerns this clonotype: Mismatch with germline at one junction end may stem from a read error. The chain joins TRBV29-1 to TRBJ2-1; D perhaps matches TRBD2 (6 bases). This CDR3 has 15 amino acids. Germline loops: CDR1 SQVTM, CDR2 ANQGSEA. The CDR3: CRVEAFLTGVDEQFF. CDR3 nucleotides: TGCCGCGTTGAAGCTTTCCTAACGGGAGTGGATGAGCAGTTCTTC.

With regard to this clonotype: At one end the junction does not follow the germline gene, possibly because of a read error. J is TRBJ2-1 and V is TRBV20-1, with TRBD2 as a possible D gene (5 bases). Looked up from germline, CDR1 is DFQATT and CDR2 is SNEGSKA (reference sequence). CDR3 length: 15 residues. Written as DNA, the CDR3 is TGCAGTGCTAGTAGTAGCGTAAGGAATGGCTATGAGCCGTTCTTC. This gives the protein CSASSSVRNGYEPFF.

Of note for this clonotype: One end of the junction fails to match germline, which may point to a read error. This rearrangement joins TRBV6-6 to TRBJ2-3; the match to TRBD2 covers 9 bases. Germline CDR1 and CDR2: MNHNY and SVGAGI (reference sequence). CDR3 length: 17 amino acids. The CDR3 nucleotides are TGTGCCAGCAGTTTCTCTCGGGGTAGCGGGGGTTCAGATACGCAGTGTTTT. Its translation is CASSFSRGSGGSDTQCF.

J is TRBJ2-2 and V is TRBV4-3, with D possibly being TRBD2 (6 bases). The CDR3 has 16 residues. Between the trimmed V and J ends, which lost 1 base and 5 bases, there was a span of 14 bases. Germline V gene data show CDR1 as LGHNA and CDR2 as YSLEER. The CDR3 loop reads CASSQGLVGDTGELFF. DNA of the CDR3: TGCGCCAGCAGCCAAGGACTAGTGGGAGATACCGGGGAGCTGTTTTTT.

This clonotype was picked up one time. A read error is likely, as this CDR3 ends without the conserved phenylalanine or tryptophan. V usage is TRBV29-1 and J usage is TRBJ2-7; 9 nucleotides align to TRBD2. The CDR3 contains 15 residues. Germline-derived CDR1 and CDR2 are SQVTM and ANQGSEA. V lost 6 bases, J lost 4 bases, and 13 bases stayed unmatched. CDR3 protein: CSVHLTSGKGYEQYS. The CDR3 DNA reads TGCAGCGTCCACCTGACTAGCGGTAAAGGGTACGAGCAGTACTCC.

This clonotype has a count of ten or more. The rearrangement uses TRBV6-1 and TRBJ1-2, with a possible D match to TRBD1 (6 bases). Trimming pared 6 bases from V and 7 bases from J, leaving 15 bases between. The CDR3 is 13 residues long. CDR1 and CDR2 from the germline V gene are MNHNS and SASEGT. CDR3 residues: CASSPDSGLGYTF. DNA for the CDR3: TGTGCCAGCAGCCCGGACAGCGGTCTTGGCTACACCTTC.

This clonotype has just one count. V usage is TRBV20-1 and J usage is TRBJ2-3; 8 bases map to TRBD2. Per the germline V gene, CDR1 is DFQATT and CDR2 is SNEGSKA (reference sequence). The junction had 19 bases not matched to a gene; V was cut back by 5 bases and J by 15 bases. The CDR3 consists of 14 residues. CDR3 sequence: CSAPLSGGTDTEYF. For the CDR3, the DNA is TGCAGTGCTCCATTGAGCGGGGGCACAGATACGGAATATTTT.

As concerns this clonotype: The junction differs from germline at one of its ends, possibly a read error. The chain carries TRBV20-1 and TRBJ2-1; TRBD2 aligns across 11 bases. The CDR3 runs to 15 residues. In germline, CDR1 is DFQATT, CDR2 SNEGSKA (reference sequence). CDR3 sequence: CSDRGIAGGFSEQFF. CDR3 in DNA: TGCAGTGATAGAGGCATAGCGGGAGGGTTCAGTGAGCAGTTCTTC.

As concerns this clonotype: The junction departs from germline at one end; a sequencing error may be responsible. The chain uses TRBV29-1 and TRBJ2-5; D call uncertain. The CDR3 has 12 residues. Germline V gives CDR1 SQVTM, CDR2 ANQGSEA. The CDR3 sequence: CMNVGLEETQYF. CDR3 bases: TGCATGAACGTGGGCCTCGAGGAGACCCAATACTTC.

As concerns this clonotype: This CDR3 is missing its conserved last phenylalanine or tryptophan, likely due to a read error. The chain combines TRBV6-2 or TRBV6-3 with TRBJ2-1, with D maybe TRBD2 (5 bases). V lost 5 bases, J lost 7 bases, and 21 bases lay in between. There are 16 residues in the CDR3. Germline-derived CDR1 and CDR2 are MNHEY and SVGEGT. The CDR3 sequence is CASSGLSTFRDNEQFL. CDR3 nucleotides: TGTGCCAGCAGTGGTCTATCGACTTTCCGGGATAATGAGCAGTTCTTA.

The chain carries TRBV29-1 and TRBJ1-2; D may be TRBD1 (6 bases). CDR3 length: 15 amino acids. Germline loops: CDR1 SQVTM, CDR2 ANQGSEA. The CDR3 loop is CSVNVAGAILGGYTF. DNA for the CDR3: TGCAGTGTTAATGTGGCAGGGGCGATCCTGGGAGGCTACACCTTC.

This clonotype was seen just once. A junction boundary mismatches the germline segment, possibly from a read error. CDR3 loop: CTSSQEAANYEQYF. The CDR3 DNA sequence: TGCACCAGCAGCCAAGAGGCCGCTAACTACGAGCAGTACTTC. The chain links TRBV4-1 to TRBJ2-7; no reliable D call. The CDR3 covers 14 residues. Looked up from germline, CDR1 is MGHRA and CDR2 is YSYEKL.